This T cell receptor beta chain was identified during a study of T cells after yellow fever vaccination. MiXCR, run by TCRdb on the 5' RACE reads, gives a single entry per CDR3 protein. The sample records 250,000 to 400,000 distinct CDR3 sequences, around 4.4% being singletons. Deletions cut 2 bases from V and 1 base from J, with 20 bases between. The germline gives CDR1 SQVTM, CDR2 ANQGSEA. This CDR3 has 17 amino acids. The sequence was obtained from a man younger than 35 who received the YFV17D yellow fever vaccine. This chain connects TRBV29-1 to TRBJ2-5, with D tentatively TRBD2 (6 bases). The material was PBMCs, obtained 15 days after the yellow fever booster vaccination. CDR3 sequence: CSVEFVGGGSGQETQYF. CDR3 coding DNA: TGCAGCGTTGAATTTGTGGGTGGAGGGAGCGGCCAAGAGACCCAGTACTTC.